One T cell receptor beta chain is described in this entry. The antigen remains unidentified. Uncontrolled infection, other autoimmune disease, pregnancy or lactation barred patients from enrollment. Germline V gene sequence: CDR1 SGHNT, CDR2 YYREEE (reference sequence). There are 15 residues in the CDR3. The ends were cut back, 6 bases at V and 6 bases at J, with 18 bases in the middle. The sample is drawn from a study of T cells in Graves' hyperthyroidism and ophthalmopathy. RNA transcripts served as the template for amplifying TCR beta CDR3 regions. Primed by the HTBI set, a first-round RT-PCR was run on the TCR CDR3. Using its own MiXCR run on the multiplex PCR reads, TCRdb lists one record per CDR3 protein. The table records roughly 840,000 distinct CDR3 sequences, roughly 40% of them present only once. Findings and limits, study-wide: Separation of ophthalmopathy from stable hyperthyroidism was achieved by a 13 V-J model.

The specimen was blood. The receptor was derived from a man in his late teens or twenties with Graves' hyperthyroidism. The V and J genes are TRBV5-4 and TRBJ1-4; D may be TRBD1 (5 bases). The CDR3 loop is CASTVLGQGHEKLFF. The DNA of the CDR3 is TGTGCCAGCACGGTTCTCGGGCAGGGACATGAAAAACTGTTTTTT.